A selection of T cell receptor beta chains follows, all from one sample in a study of PD-1 blockade in mismatch repair-deficient tumors. Only in-frame clones appear in the TCRdb table, and some are missing; sequencing was by immunoSEQ multiplex PCR. The table has some 84,000 clones, about 84% seen once. The sequenced sample was peripheral blood, obtained 12 weeks after starting pembrolizumab. The receptors stem from an adult with mismatch repair-deficient cancer. The conserved cysteine and the conserved F or W are not part of the CDR3 here. The order of the fields is V gene, CDR3 protein.

TRBV5-1 | ASSLGTVSYNEQF
TRBV13 | ASSLGTNWETQY
TRBV10-3 | AISEPGHQAYEQY
TRBV5-4 | ASTGGGPGANVLT
TRBV7-2 | ASSLAASNQPQH
TRBV5-6 | ASSLGILAGLSPNEQF
TRBV5-4 | ASSIGSRGSYNEQF
TRBV7-9 | ASSFRGSSYNEQF
TRBV29-1 | SVEDRKGWTEAF
TRBV20-1 | SAVQLNEQF
TRBV5-4 | ASSGTSEETQY
TRBV19 | ASSILAPGGGDGYT
TRBV29-1 | SALEPGDLYEQY
TRBV9 | ASSVGQGLYGYT
TRBV14 | ASSQEGSFGYGYT
TRBV19 | ASSTIYGYT
TRBV7-2 | ASSFIGQPQH
TRBV19 | ASRSGQGAGGYT
TRBV6-1 | ASSTTGLWGYT
TRBV13 | ASSLEQGSAEAF
TRBV13 | ASSLAVSGPWEEQY
TRBV7-9 | ASSLAPTGFGQETQY
TRBV11-1 | ASSFYGLAGRQETQY
TRBV19 | ASSRTGTEAF
TRBV20-1 | SARIAEAF
TRBV20-1 | SARGPVEQF
TRBV10-3 | ASKAGEQNNEQF
TRBV7-2 | ASSKNAGSRSYT
TRBV7-3 | ASSFYRGLAETSSYEQY
TRBV4-3 | ASSQERDNEQF
TRBV7-2 | ASSPVTDTQY
TRBV30 | AWSQGLAGTNEQF
TRBV5-6 | ASSLAGGWQGPYEQY
TRBV6-1 | ASSEAWGQGVYEQY
TRBV18 | ASFSSGRGTPTPINYEQY
TRBV19 | ASTGAIKNTGELF
TRBV6-5 | ASSEGQGPTAQY
TRBV29-1 | SVTSNPYEQY
TRBV9 | ASSVGADNQPQH
TRBV29-1 | SANTGGMNTEAF
TRBV7-2 | ASSADYEQY
TRBV29-1 | ISGPVYTGELF
TRBV7-2 | ASSILAALSYEQY
TRBV7-6 | ASSLTSGITGELF
TRBV4-2 | ASSQEGREGNTIY
TRBV27 | ASAGVLDYGYT
TRBV5-1 | ASQPGLAVNEQF
TRBV7-6 | ASSLSRGDGYT